This T cell receptor beta chain was sequenced during a study of blood T cells in healthy people across ages. This clonotype was counted only a few times. Sample-barcoded 5' priming and a J-beta primer mix drove a second PCR of about 6 to 12 cycles. Each CDR3 protein is one row after TCRdb ran MiXCR on the 5' RACE reads. The sample comprises around 820,000 distinct CDR3 sequences, roughly 25% of which are singletons, and roughly 3.8% rests with the top ten. CDR1 is SGHTA and CDR2 is FQGNSA in the germline V gene. V was clipped by 5 bases and J by 7 bases, with 17 bases between them. This CDR3 comprises 15 residues. This same sample was also taken into another study, of T cells of mothers and their children.

The chain is built from TRBV7-2 and TRBJ2-2; TRBD2 is a possible D gene (6 bases). Sequencing was performed on blood. The receptor comes from a boy younger than 18 in good health. Here the CDR3 reads CASSTRRGVGGELFF. The CDR3 DNA sequence: TGTGCCAGCAGCACTAGGCGGGGAGTTGGCGGGGAGCTGTTTTTT.